This T cell receptor beta chain was retrieved from a study of CD8+ T cells in alopecia areata. cDNA serving as the sequencing template came from extracted, reverse transcribed RNA. The protocol was immunoSEQ multiplex PCR, while the TCRdb copy is restricted to in-frame clones and leaves out a portion. The profile covers about 200,000 clones, with around two fifths appearing a single time and almost 0.5% taken by the ten largest. This clone was seen a single time. As for treatment: oral pan-JAK inhibitor, 5-10 mg twice daily. The TCR was taken from a human donor with alopecia areata. This specimen was CD4+ T cells sorted from blood, taken at roughly week 30, from a patient treated with tofacitinib.

The DNA for the CDR3 is TGTGCCAGCAGTTACGACGAGGGGGGCTTGGGCTACACCTTC. Translated, it gives CASSYDEGGLGYTF. The chain employs TRBV6-5 and TRBJ1-2; TRBD1 might be the D (6 bases). Germline V gene data show CDR1 as MNHEY and CDR2 as SVGAGI. Trimming took off 2 bases at V and 8 bases at J, with 15 bases between the two ends. This CDR3 region has 14 residues.